The clone carrying this T cell receptor beta chain was detected only a few times. Data came from immunoSEQ multiplex PCR; TCRdb stores just in-frame clones and leaves some out. Here the sample spans some 490,000 clones, around 80% being singletons. The data derive from a study of shared clonotypes between healthy human individuals. CDR1 and CDR2 from the germline V gene are SGHAT and FQNNGV. Trimming removed 5 bases from V and 12 bases from J; junction bases left unmatched: 9. This CDR3 has 12 amino acids. The chain carries TRBV11-2 and TRBJ1-1; 7 nucleotides agree with TRBD1. The receptor's source is a woman aged 40-49 years in good health. Some clones in this sample may be carry-over from other donors' samples. Sequenced sample: PBMCs. CDR3 nucleotide sequence: TGTGCCAGCAGCCTGAACAGGGGCCCGACTTTCTTT. Protein product: CASSLNRGPTFF.